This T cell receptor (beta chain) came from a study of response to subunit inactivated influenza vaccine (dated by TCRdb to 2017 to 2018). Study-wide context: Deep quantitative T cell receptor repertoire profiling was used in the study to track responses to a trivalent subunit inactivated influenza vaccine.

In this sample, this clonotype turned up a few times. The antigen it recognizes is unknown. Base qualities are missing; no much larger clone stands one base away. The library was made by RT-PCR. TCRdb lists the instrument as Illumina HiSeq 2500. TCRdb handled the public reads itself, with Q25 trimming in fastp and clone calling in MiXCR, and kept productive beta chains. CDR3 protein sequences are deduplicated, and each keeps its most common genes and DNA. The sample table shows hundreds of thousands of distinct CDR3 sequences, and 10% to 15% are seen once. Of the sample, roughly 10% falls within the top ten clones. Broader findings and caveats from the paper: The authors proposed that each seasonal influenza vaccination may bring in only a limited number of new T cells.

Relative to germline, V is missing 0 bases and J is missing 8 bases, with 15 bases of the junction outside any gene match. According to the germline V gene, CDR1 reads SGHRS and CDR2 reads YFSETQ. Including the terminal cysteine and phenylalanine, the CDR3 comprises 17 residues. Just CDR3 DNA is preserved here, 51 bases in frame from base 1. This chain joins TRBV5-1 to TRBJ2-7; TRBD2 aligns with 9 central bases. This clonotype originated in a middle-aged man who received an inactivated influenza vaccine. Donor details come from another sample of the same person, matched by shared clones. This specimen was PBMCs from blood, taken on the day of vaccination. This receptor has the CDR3 CASSLGGPSGDLLKQYF. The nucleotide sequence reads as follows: TGCGCCAGCAGCTTGGGGGGTCCTAGCGGGGACCTCTTAAAGCAGTACTTC. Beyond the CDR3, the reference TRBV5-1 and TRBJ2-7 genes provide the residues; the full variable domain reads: KAGVTQTPRYLIKTRGQQVTLSCSPISGHRSVSWYQQTPGQGLQFLFEYFSETQRNKGNFPGRFSGRQFSNSRSEMNVSTLELGDSALYLCASSLGGPSGDLLKQYFGPGTRLTVT.